The 26 T cell receptor beta chains below were found in one sample sequenced in a study of graft-versus-host responses after intestinal transplantation. No antigens are known for them. Produced via immunoSEQ multiplex PCR; TCRdb's table is partial and in-frame only. Seen here are approximately 82,000 clones, approximately 92% observed once, and the top ten hold 1.1%. Sequenced material: unstimulated CD8+ T cells sorted from spleen or lymph node cells, taken before transplant. The receptor set was obtained from a human donor who was the organ donor for an intestinal transplant.

V is TRBV5-6 and J is TRBJ2-7; D not certain. Germline V CDR1 and CDR2: SGHDT, YYEEEE. The CDR3 totals 13 residues. V was shortened by 0 bases and J by 1 base, with 5 bases between the two germline ends. CDR3 amino acids: CASSLAQSYEQYF. CDR3 nucleotide sequence: TGTGCCAGCAGCTTGGCACAATCCTACGAGCAGTACTTC. The variable domain in full, with the rest retrieved from reference TRBV5-6 and TRBJ2-7, is DAGVTQSPTHLIKTRGQQVTLRCSPKSGHDTVSWYQQALGQGPQFIFQYYEEEERQRGNFPDRFSGHQFPNYSSELNVNALLLGDSALYLCASSLAQSYEQYFGPGTRLTVT.

The chain is built from TRBV7-3 and TRBJ2-1, with 10 bases matching TRBD1. Germline CDR1 is SGHTA and CDR2 is FQGTGA. The junction had 8 bases not matched to a gene; V was cut back by 4 bases and J by 5 bases. This CDR3 is built from 16 residues. The CDR3 loop reads CASSSHPGQGNNEQFF. CDR3 nucleotide sequence: TGTGCCAGCAGCTCCCACCCGGGACAGGGGAACAATGAGCAGTTCTTC.

The chain employs TRBV19 and TRBJ2-1; no reliable D call. In germline, CDR1 is LNHDA, CDR2 SQIVND (reference sequence). With 0 bases removed from V and 0 bases from J, the gap between germline ends came to 9 bases. The CDR3 length is 16 residues. The CDR3, as DNA: TGTGCCAGTAGTATAGAAGGCTCAGGCTCCTACAATGAGCAGTTCTTC. Encoded protein: CASSIEGSGSYNEQFF.

The V and J genes are TRBV4-1 and TRBJ1-1; unclear D gene. Germline CDR1 is MGHRA and CDR2 is YSYEKL. This CDR3 contains 14 residues. The V gene lost 2 bases and the J gene lost 8 bases, with 15 bases spanning the gap. CDR3 amino acids: CASSQLRGTREAFF. The CDR3 nucleotides read TGCGCCAGCAGCCAATTAAGAGGTACAAGGGAAGCTTTCTTT.

The rearrangement uses TRBV4-2 and TRBJ2-7, with D possibly being TRBD2 (5 bases). Germline CDR1 reads LGHNA; CDR2 reads YNFKEQ. The CDR3 is 13 residues long. Trimming took off 3 bases at V and 6 bases at J, with 12 bases between the two ends. CDR3 residues: CASSQHTRFEQYF. The CDR3 region has the DNA TGTGCCAGCAGCCAGCATACTAGGTTCGAGCAGTACTTC.

The chain couples TRBV11-3 to TRBJ2-6; 7 bases are shared with TRBD1. With 5 bases clipped from V and 0 bases from J, the junction kept 10 bases outside the gene matches. Germline CDR1 is SGHNT and CDR2 is YENEEA. The CDR3 has 18 amino acids. The CDR3 DNA sequence: TGTGCCAGCAGCACCGCCGGGACAGTGATCTCTGGGGCCAACGTCCTGACTTTC. It yields the protein CASSTAGTVISGANVLTF.

The chain couples TRBV27 to TRBJ2-7; 8 bases are shared with TRBD1. V dropped 5 bases and J dropped 4; count of bases not matched to a gene: 7. Germline assignment: CDR1 MNHEY and CDR2 SMNVEV (reference sequence). The CDR3 totals 14 residues. This chain's CDR3 is CASSTQTGGYEQYF. In DNA form, the CDR3 reads TGTGCCAGCAGTACCCAAACAGGGGGGTACGAGCAGTACTTC.

The chain joins TRBV7-9 to TRBJ1-1; no definite D call. Trimming removed 2 bases at V and 6 bases at J, with 4 bases between. Germline V lookup: CDR1 SEHNR, CDR2 FQNEAQ (reference sequence). The CDR3 totals 11 residues. CDR3 protein: CASSLSAEAFF. In DNA, the CDR3 is TGTGCCAGCAGCTTATCAGCTGAAGCTTTCTTT.

The V call is TRBV4-1, the J call TRBJ1-1; D perhaps matches TRBD1 (5 bases). This CDR3 comprises 14 residues. Trimming shortened V by 8 bases and J by 0 bases, and 13 bases separated the two germline ends. Germline lookup yields CDR1 MGHRA and CDR2 YSYEKL. CDR3 region: CASAGGGMNTEAFF. The CDR3 region has the DNA TGCGCCAGCGCTGGTGGGGGGATGAACACTGAAGCTTTCTTT.

This chain links TRBV7-9 with TRBJ1-1; D is undetermined. This CDR3 contains 9 residues. V was clipped by 7 bases and J by 11 bases, with 8 bases between them. Germline-derived CDR1 and CDR2 are SEHNR and FQNEAQ (reference sequence). The CDR3 loop is CASIPGAFF. DNA of the CDR3: TGTGCCAGCATCCCGGGGGCTTTCTTT.

This clone was counted once. This chain links TRBV9 with TRBJ1-1, with TRBD1 matching 10 bases. The CDR3 runs 17 residues. The germline V gene has CDR1 SGDLS and CDR2 YYNGEE. V shed 3 bases and J 5 bases; nucleotides not matched to a gene: 13. CDR3 residues: CASSAHPGQGLGTEAFF. CDR3 coding DNA: TGTGCCAGCAGCGCACATCCGGGACAGGGGCTGGGGACTGAAGCTTTCTTT.

With respect to this clone: A read error may account for a junction end that differs from germline. The chain couples TRBV7-7 to TRBJ2-5; the match to TRBD2 covers 10 bases. Germline loops: CDR1 SSHAT, CDR2 FNYEAQ (reference sequence). This CDR3 has 15 residues. For the CDR3, the DNA is TGTGCTAGCAGCTTAGAATCTGGGGGACTAGCGCCACAGTACTTC. This encodes CASSLESGGLAPQYF.

The V call is TRBV9, the J call TRBJ1-6; D unresolved. V lost 0 bases and J 12 bases, leaving 13 bases between the germline ends. The CDR3 is made up of 14 amino acids. Germline CDR1 reads SGDLS; CDR2 reads YYNGEE. CDR3 loop: CASSVGYASEPLHF. DNA for the CDR3: TGTGCCAGCAGCGTAGGATACGCCAGCGAACCCCTCCACTTT.

This clone was detected a few times. CDR3 bases: TGTGCCAGCAGCCCCGGGACAGGGGTCTACGAGCAGTACTTC. This sequence encodes CASSPGTGVYEQYF. This chain connects TRBV5-6 to TRBJ2-7; TRBD1 aligns across 10 bases. This CDR3 is 14 amino acids long. After removal of 4 bases from V and 3 bases from J, the junction contained 4 bases not matched to a gene. Germline V gene lookup returns CDR1 SGHDT and CDR2 YYEEEE.

The chain carries TRBV4-1 and TRBJ1-1, with TRBD1 matching over 8 bases. This CDR3 is built from 16 residues. V shed 3 bases and J 2 bases; nucleotides not matched to a gene: 8. Germline V gene data show CDR1 as MGHRA and CDR2 as YSYEKL. Here the CDR3 reads CASSQDGTGANTEAFF. In nucleotides, the CDR3 is TGCGCCAGCAGCCAGGACGGGACAGGCGCCAACACTGAAGCTTTCTTT.

Turning to this clone: This specimen includes other DNA sequences encoding the same CDR3. V gene TRBV5-4 combines with J gene TRBJ1-2; D call uncertain. V was cut by 3 bases and J by 7 bases, with 16 bases left in between. The CDR3 is 14 amino acids. CDR1 is SGHNT and CDR2 is YYREEE in the germline V gene (reference sequence). CDR3 nucleotides: TGTGCCAGCAGCTCCGACCGGAGCGGTGGTGGCTACACCTTC. It specifies CASSSDRSGGGYTF.

The genes are TRBV6-5 and TRBJ1-2; D is undetermined. Between the trimmed V and J ends, which lost 6 bases and 7 bases, there was a span of 15 bases. In germline, CDR1 is MNHEY, CDR2 SVGAGI. The CDR3 consists of 13 residues. In nucleotides, the CDR3 is TGTGCCAGCAGCCCGAGTGGTCCTCTTGGCTACACCTTC. This codes for CASSPSGPLGYTF.

The V call is TRBV6-1, the J call TRBJ1-2; no clear D gene. The CDR3 loop spans 14 amino acids. Germline CDR1 is MNHNS and CDR2 is SASEGT. The V end lost 1 base, the J end lost 8 bases, and 14 bases lay between the germline ends. CDR3 nucleotides: TGTGCCAGCAGTGAAGGGTCGTCACTTTGGGGCTACACCTTC. Protein product: CASSEGSSLWGYTF.

J is TRBJ2-7 and V is TRBV11-2; D unresolved. CDR3 length equals 15 residues. V lost 1 base to trimming and J lost 1 base, with 11 bases between them. Germline V gives CDR1 SGHAT, CDR2 FQNNGV. CDR3 coding DNA: TGTGCCAGCAGCTTAGTTTGGGCTGGTTCCTACGAGCAGTACTTC. Encoded protein: CASSLVWAGSYEQYF.

This clone has a single count. The rearrangement uses TRBV28 and TRBJ2-1; 10 bases are shared with TRBD2. The germline V gene encodes CDR1 MDHEN and CDR2 SYDVKM. The CDR3 is 16 residues long. V lost 6 bases, J lost 5 bases, and 10 bases stayed unmatched. CDR3 sequence reads: CASSSESGRANNEQFF. For the CDR3, the DNA is TGTGCCAGCAGCTCCGAGAGCGGGAGGGCGAACAATGAGCAGTTCTTC.

This clone was seen once. The chain employs TRBV11-3 and TRBJ2-3; 10 bases match TRBD1. The ends lost 5 bases at V and 2 bases at J; junction bases unmatched: 4. Germline V gene data show CDR1 as SGHNT and CDR2 as YENEEA. The CDR3 is made up of 15 amino acids. CDR3 DNA sequence: TGTGCCAGCAGCCGGGGACAGGGGCACACAGATACGCAGTATTTT. Translation gives CASSRGQGHTDTQYF.

This chain joins TRBV6-6 and TRBJ2-3; D is perhaps TRBD2 (6 bases). CDR3 size: 15 residues. Trimming pared 2 bases from V and 4 bases from J, leaving 13 bases between. Germline CDR1 reads MNHNY; CDR2 reads SVGAGI (reference sequence). CDR3 coding DNA: TGTGCCAGCAGTTACGGGTCTGGCGGGGCAGATACGCAGTATTTT. It encodes CASSYGSGGADTQYF.

CDR3 residues: CASSYRTGRSYGYTF. CDR3 nucleotides: TGTGCCAGCAGCTATCGGACAGGGCGTAGCTATGGCTACACCTTC. V is TRBV5-4 and J is TRBJ1-2; TRBD1 agrees at 8 bases. This CDR3 has 15 amino acids. V lost 3 bases, J lost 4 bases, and 8 bases stayed unmatched. Germline CDR1 reads SGHNT; CDR2 reads YYREEE (reference sequence).

The gene calls are TRBV7-9 and TRBJ1-2, with D unresolved. Germline values: CDR1 SEHNR, CDR2 FQNEAQ (reference sequence). This CDR3 contains 14 residues. V was clipped by 3 bases and J by 1 base, with 9 bases between them. The CDR3 nucleotides read TGTGCCAGCAGCTTGGCCGGGGATAACTATGGCTACACCTTC. Protein product: CASSLAGDNYGYTF. Full variable domain (missing parts from reference TRBV7-9 and TRBJ1-2): DTGVSQNPRHKITKRGQNVTFRCDPISEHNRLYWYRQTLGQGPEFLTYFQNEAQLEKSRLLSDRFSAERPKGSFSTLEIQRTEQGDSAMYLCASSLAGDNYGYTFGSGTRLTVV.

The J gene is TRBJ2-5, the V gene TRBV4-1; 12 nucleotides line up with TRBD2. The CDR3 runs to 18 residues. V shed 0 bases and J 5 bases; nucleotides not matched to a gene: 10. CDR1 is MGHRA, CDR2 YSYEKL, per germline. The CDR3 sequence: CASSQDPLLAGGLETQYF. CDR3 nucleotides: TGCGCCAGCAGCCAAGATCCCCTCCTAGCGGGAGGGCTGGAGACCCAGTACTTC.

J is TRBJ1-2 and V is TRBV2; TRBD1 matches at 11 bases. This CDR3 region has 18 residues. After removal of 8 bases from V and 3 bases from J, the junction contained 17 bases not matched to a gene. CDR1 is SNHLY, CDR2 FYNNEI, per germline. CDR3 sequence: CASALAWTGGFWDYGYTF. The CDR3 nucleotides are TGTGCCAGCGCCCTCGCGTGGACAGGGGGCTTCTGGGACTATGGCTACACCTTC.